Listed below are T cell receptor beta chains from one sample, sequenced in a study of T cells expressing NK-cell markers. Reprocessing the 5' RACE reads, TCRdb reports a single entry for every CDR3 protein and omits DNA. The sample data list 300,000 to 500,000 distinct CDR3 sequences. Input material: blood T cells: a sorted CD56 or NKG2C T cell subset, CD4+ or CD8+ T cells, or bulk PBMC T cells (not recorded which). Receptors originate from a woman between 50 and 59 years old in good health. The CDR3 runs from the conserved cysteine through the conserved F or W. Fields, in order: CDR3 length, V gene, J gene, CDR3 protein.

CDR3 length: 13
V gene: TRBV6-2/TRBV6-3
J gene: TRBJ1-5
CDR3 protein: CASSPGPGQPQHF

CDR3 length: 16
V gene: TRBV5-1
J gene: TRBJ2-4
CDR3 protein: CASSRGLDLAKNIQYF

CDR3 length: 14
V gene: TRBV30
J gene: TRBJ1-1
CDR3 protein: CAWSKSPRGTEAFF

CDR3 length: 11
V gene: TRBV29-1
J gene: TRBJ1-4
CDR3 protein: CSVAWGLGLFF

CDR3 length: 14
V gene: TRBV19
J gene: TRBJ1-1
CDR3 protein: CASTDPPGQEEAFF

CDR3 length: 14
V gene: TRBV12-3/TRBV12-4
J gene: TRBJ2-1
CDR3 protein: CASSLMMGTDEQFF

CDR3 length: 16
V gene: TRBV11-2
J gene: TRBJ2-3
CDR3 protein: CASSPGTSGMTDTQYF

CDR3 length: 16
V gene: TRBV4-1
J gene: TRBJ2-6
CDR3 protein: CASSRWETSGANVLTF

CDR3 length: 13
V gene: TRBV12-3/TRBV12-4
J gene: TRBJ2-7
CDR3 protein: CASKGGGSYEQYF

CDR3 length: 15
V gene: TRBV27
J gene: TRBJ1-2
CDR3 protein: CASSSWDRGNYGYTF

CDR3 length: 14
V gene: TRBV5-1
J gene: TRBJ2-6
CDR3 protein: CASLPQAGANVLTF

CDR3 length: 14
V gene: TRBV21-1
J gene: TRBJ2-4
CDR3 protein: CASSRSPPQNIQYF

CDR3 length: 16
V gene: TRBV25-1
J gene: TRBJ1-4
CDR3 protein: CASSGVKSRSDEKLFF

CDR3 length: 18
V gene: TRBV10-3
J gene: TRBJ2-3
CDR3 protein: CAISGGLAGLGPTDTQYF

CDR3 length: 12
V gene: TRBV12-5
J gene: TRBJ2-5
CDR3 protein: CASGLARETQYF

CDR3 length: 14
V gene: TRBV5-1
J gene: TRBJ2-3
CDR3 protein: CASRVSGIADTQYF

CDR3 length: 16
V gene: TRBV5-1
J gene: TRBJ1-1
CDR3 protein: CASSLGKGWMNTEAFF

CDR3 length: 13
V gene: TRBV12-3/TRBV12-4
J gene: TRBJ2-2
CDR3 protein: CASRGFNTGELFF

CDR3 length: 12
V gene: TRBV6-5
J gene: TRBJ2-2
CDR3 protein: CASGELSGGLFF

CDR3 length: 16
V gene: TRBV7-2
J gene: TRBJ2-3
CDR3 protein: CASSPESGSPADTQYF

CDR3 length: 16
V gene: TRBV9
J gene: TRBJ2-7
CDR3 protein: CASSEGDSSPLRKQYF

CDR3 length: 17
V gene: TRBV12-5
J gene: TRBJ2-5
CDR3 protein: CASGLGPGQGTYETQYF

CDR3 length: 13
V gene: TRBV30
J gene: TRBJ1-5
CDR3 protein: CATGLSGNQPQHF

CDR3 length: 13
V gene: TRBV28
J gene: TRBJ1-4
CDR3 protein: CASRDSVNEKLFF

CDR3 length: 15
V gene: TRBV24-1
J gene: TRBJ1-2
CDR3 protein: CATRGDKQGEGGYTF

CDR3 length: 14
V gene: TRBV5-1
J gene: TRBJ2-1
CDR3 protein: CASRPRLGYNEQFF

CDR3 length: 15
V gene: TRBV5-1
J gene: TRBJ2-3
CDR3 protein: CASSLAGLATDTQYF

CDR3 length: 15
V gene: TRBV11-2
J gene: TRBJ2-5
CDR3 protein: CASSPGQGSRETQYF

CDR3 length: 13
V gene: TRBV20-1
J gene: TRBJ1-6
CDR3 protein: CSARDSTNSPLHF

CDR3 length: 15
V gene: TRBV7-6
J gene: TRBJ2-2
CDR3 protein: CASSLGTGLVGELFF

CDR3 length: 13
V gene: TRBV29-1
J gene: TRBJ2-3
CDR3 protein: CSVEVQGTDTQYF

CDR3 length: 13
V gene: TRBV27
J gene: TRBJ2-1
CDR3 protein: CASSSNGGNEQFF

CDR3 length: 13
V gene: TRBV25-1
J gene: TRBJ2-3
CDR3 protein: CASSEFGTDTQYF

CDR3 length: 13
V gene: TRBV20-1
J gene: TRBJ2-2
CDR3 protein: CSARTSGSGELFF

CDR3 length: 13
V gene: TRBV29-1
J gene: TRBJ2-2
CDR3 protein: CSVGAQNTGELFF

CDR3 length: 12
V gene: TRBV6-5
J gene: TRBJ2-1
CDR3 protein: CASSTRLDEQFF

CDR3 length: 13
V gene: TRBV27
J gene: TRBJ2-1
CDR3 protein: CASSSGVPNEQFF

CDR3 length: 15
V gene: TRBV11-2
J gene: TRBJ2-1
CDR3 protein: CASSFTSSGYNEQFF

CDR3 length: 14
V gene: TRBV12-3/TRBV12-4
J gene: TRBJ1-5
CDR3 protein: CASRGDTDNQPQHF

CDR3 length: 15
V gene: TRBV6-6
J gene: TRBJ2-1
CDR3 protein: CASTRTSGLNNEQFF

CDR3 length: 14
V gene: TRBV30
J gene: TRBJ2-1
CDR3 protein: CAWRRAGVYNEQFF